This TCR beta chain was recovered during a study of blood T cell repertoires in COVID-19. The overall study: Acute and convalescent COVID-19 samples came from the United States, Italy and Spain.

Cohorts were assigned according to the clinical history that participants reported. Two consecutive negative NP/OP PCR tests, clearance, or resolved symptoms defined Cohort 3 recovery. CDR3 length equals 14 residues. Germline V gives CDR1 SNHLY, CDR2 FYNNEI. V was cut by 4 bases and J by 1 base, with 8 bases left in between. Authors' analysis steps: Amplification of reference gene primers provided the estimated nucleated cell counts. The table came from immunoSEQ multiplex PCR; TCRdb's copy has only in-frame clones and leaves some out. Clone size and the V and J calls come from that table; the DNA yielded D and trimming. This sample has 200,000 to 250,000 clones; roughly 77% occur once, and the top ten carry about a tenth.

The V gene is TRBV2, the J gene TRBJ1-5; D gene unclear. This TCR was recovered from a man in his forties or fifties who had recovered from COVID-19. The sequencing sample was made of PBMCs or T cells enriched from blood (not recorded which). In nucleotides, the CDR3 is TGTGCCAGCAGTGTAGCACGGAGCAATCAGCCCCAGCATTTT. Amino acids: CASSVARSNQPQHF.